Presented here are 17 T cell receptor beta chains from one specimen sequenced in a study of T cells after yellow fever vaccination. TCRdb analysed the 5' RACE reads with MiXCR anew, one entry per CDR3 protein. The repertoire has 300,000 or so distinct CDR3 sequences, 3% to 4.5% of them found once; the top ten carry roughly 24%. Sequenced here: PBMCs, sampled 5 days after the yellow fever booster vaccination. The receptor source for this set is a young man who received the YFV17D yellow fever vaccine.

This clonotype has ten or more counts. The chain uses TRBV2 and TRBJ1-2; unclear D gene. V lost 4 bases to trimming and J lost 0 bases, with 12 bases between them. Germline V gives CDR1 SNHLY, CDR2 FYNNEI. This CDR3 spans 15 amino acids. The CDR3 reads CASSVGPGPNYGYTF. The DNA for the CDR3 is TGTGCCAGCAGTGTAGGCCCAGGACCTAACTATGGCTACACCTTC.

The chain combines TRBV6-5 with TRBJ2-5; 10 nucleotides agree with TRBD1. Losses at the gene ends were 5 bases for V and 4 bases for J; bases not matched to a gene: 4. This CDR3 contains 14 residues. CDR1 and CDR2 from the germline V gene are MNHEY and SVGAGI. CDR3 in DNA: TGTGCCAGCAGTACTGGGACAGGGGTAGAGACCCAGTACTTC. It is translated as CASSTGTGVETQYF.

The CDR3 is CSAPKGFGAGEAFF. In DNA, the CDR3 is TGCAGTGCCCCGAAGGGGTTTGGGGCCGGTGAAGCTTTCTTT. V is TRBV20-1 and J is TRBJ1-1, with a tentative D call TRBD1 (5 bases). There are 14 residues in the CDR3. V lost 6 bases to trimming and J lost 7 bases, with 21 bases between them. Germline CDR1 and CDR2: DFQATT and SNEGSKA (reference sequence).

This clonotype was seen repeatedly, ten times or more. This sequence joins TRBV10-3 and TRBJ1-5; a weak D match, TRBD1 (6 bases). This CDR3 is built from 14 residues. V lost 4 bases to trimming and J lost 1 base, with 8 bases between them. Germline V gene sequence: CDR1 ENHRY, CDR2 SYGVKD. As DNA, the CDR3 is TGTGCCATCAGTGGCGGACAGAGCAATCAGCCCCAGCATTTT. This codes for CAISGGQSNQPQHF.

This clonotype was found a few times. This chain joins TRBV15 and TRBJ2-1, with a possible D match to TRBD1 (5 bases). CDR1 is LNHNV, CDR2 YYDKDF, per germline (reference sequence). CDR3 length: 15 residues. V shed 0 bases and J shed 0 bases, with 6 bases lying between them. The CDR3 nucleotides read TGTGCCACCAGCAGAGAAGGGGACTCCTACAATGAGCAGTTCTTC. It specifies CATSREGDSYNEQFF.

The chain uses TRBV20-1 and TRBJ2-1; 9 nucleotides agree with TRBD2. Germline trimming cut 3 bases from V and 7 bases from J; bases unmatched to any gene: 10. The CDR3 totals 15 residues. Germline-derived CDR1 and CDR2 are DFQATT and SNEGSKA (reference sequence). The CDR3 DNA sequence: TGCAGTGCTAGCTTGCCAGCGGGGGGAACAAATGAGCAGTTCTTC. Its protein is CSASLPAGGTNEQFF.

The gene calls are TRBV5-1 and TRBJ2-3; D remains ambiguous. This CDR3 is built from 14 residues. Trimming took 0 bases from V and 1 from J, leaving 6 bases between them. Per the germline V gene, CDR1 is SGHRS and CDR2 is YFSETQ. CDR3 in amino acids: CASSLEVRTDTQYF. The CDR3 nucleotides are TGCGCCAGCAGCTTGGAAGTCCGCACAGATACGCAGTATTTT. Full variable domain (remainder filled in from reference TRBV5-1 and TRBJ2-3): KAGVTQTPRYLIKTRGQQVTLSCSPISGHRSVSWYQQTPGQGLQFLFEYFSETQRNKGNFPGRFSGRQFSNSRSEMNVSTLELGDSALYLCASSLEVRTDTQYFGPGTRLTVL.

In its sample, this clonotype was seen a few times. V and J are TRBV2 and TRBJ2-7, with D possibly being TRBD1 (6 bases). Germline CDR1 SNHLY, CDR2 FYNNEI. Trimming cost V 5 bases and J 0 bases, with 17 bases left between them. The CDR3 length is 16 residues. The CDR3 reads CASSPVPGQVSYEQYF. Here the CDR3 DNA reads TGTGCCAGCAGTCCCGTACCGGGACAAGTCTCCTACGAGCAGTACTTC.

The sample holds a few counts of this clonotype. The chain has TRBV25-1 and TRBJ2-4, with 8 bases identical to TRBD2. The germline CDR1 and CDR2 sequences are MGHDK and SYGVNS. V trimming: 4 bases; J trimming: 12 bases; junction bases outside the gene matches: 8. This CDR3 is built from 13 residues. The CDR3 reads CASSGPGTSHQYF. The CDR3 nucleotides are TGTGCCAGCAGTGGACCCGGGACTAGTCATCAGTACTTC.

This clonotype has more than one count but fewer than ten. This chain joins TRBV12-5 and TRBJ2-5, with 7 bases fitting TRBD1. Germline values: CDR1 LGHNT, CDR2 FRNRAP. The CDR3 has 16 residues. J lost 2 bases, V lost 1 base, and 7 bases had no gene match. The CDR3 DNA sequence: TGTGCTAGTGGTTTGGGAGAGACGGGACAGCAAGAGACCCAGTACTTC. Translating gives CASGLGETGQQETQYF.

The gene calls are TRBV4-3 and TRBJ2-3, with 13 positions matching TRBD2. The V and J ends lost 3 bases and 5 bases, in that order; junction bases with no gene match: 14. The germline gives CDR1 LGHNA, CDR2 YSLEER. The CDR3 extends over 19 amino acids. In nucleotides, the CDR3 is TGCGCCAGCAGCCACCTGGGGACTAGCGGGGTTCTTTCACAAGATACGCAGTATTTT. Protein: CASSHLGTSGVLSQDTQYF.

This chain uses TRBV30 with TRBJ1-6; maybe TRBD1 (6 bases). Deletions cut 3 bases from V and 7 bases from J, with 19 bases between. Germline CDR1 GTSNPN, CDR2 SVGIG (reference sequence). The CDR3 contains 16 residues. The CDR3, as DNA: TGTGCCTGGAGGGGTCCTCCAGGGGTCCGAAATTCACCCCTCCACTTT. This translates into CAWRGPPGVRNSPLHF.

The chain couples TRBV29-1 to TRBJ2-1; 10 positions agree with TRBD1. Germline loops: CDR1 SQVTM, CDR2 ANQGSEA. The CDR3 contains 16 residues. With V trimmed by 4 bases and J by 4 bases, 10 bases remained unmatched. The CDR3: CSVGSSDRGVYNEQFF. The CDR3 DNA follows: TGCAGCGTTGGCTCCTCGGACAGGGGGGTTTACAATGAGCAGTTCTTC.

V usage is TRBV7-9 and J usage is TRBJ1-2, with 9 bases that match TRBD1. The CDR3 runs to 14 residues. Germline values: CDR1 SEHNR, CDR2 FQNEAQ (reference sequence). V gave up 3 bases and J gave up 8 bases; unmatched junction bases: 7. The CDR3 protein is CASSLGQGLRGYTF. The CDR3 DNA follows: TGTGCCAGCAGCTTGGGACAGGGACTTCGGGGCTACACCTTC.

This clonotype has only a few counts. V and J are TRBV9 and TRBJ2-2; 12 bases align to TRBD2. Germline V gene lookup returns CDR1 SGDLS and CDR2 YYNGEE. The ends lost 0 bases at V and 2 bases at J; junction bases unmatched: 5. The CDR3 has 18 amino acids. The CDR3 DNA sequence: TGTGCCAGCAGCGTAGGGGCTAGCGGGGGGGCCAACACCGGGGAGCTGTTTTTT. Encoded protein: CASSVGASGGANTGELFF.

This clonotype was counted a few times. The rearrangement uses TRBV6-5 and TRBJ2-3; 13 bases align to TRBD2. The V segment lost 6 bases and the J segment 2 bases; nucleotides outside the gene matches: 11. Germline CDR1 MNHEY, CDR2 SVGAGI. The CDR3 has 18 residues. The CDR3 is CASSRAGLAGRITDTQYF. The CDR3 DNA reads as TGTGCCAGCAGCCGGGCGGGACTAGCGGGGAGGATCACAGATACGCAGTATTTT.

This clonotype was counted only a few times. This chain joins TRBV12-3 or TRBV12-4 and TRBJ2-1; D possibly corresponds to TRBD2 (5 bases). The CDR3 totals 14 residues. V lost 5 bases to trimming and J lost 6 bases, with 14 bases between them. CDR3 residues: CASSPFLGGNEQFF. DNA of the CDR3: TGTGCCAGCAGTCCTTTCCTAGGAGGCAATGAGCAGTTCTTC.